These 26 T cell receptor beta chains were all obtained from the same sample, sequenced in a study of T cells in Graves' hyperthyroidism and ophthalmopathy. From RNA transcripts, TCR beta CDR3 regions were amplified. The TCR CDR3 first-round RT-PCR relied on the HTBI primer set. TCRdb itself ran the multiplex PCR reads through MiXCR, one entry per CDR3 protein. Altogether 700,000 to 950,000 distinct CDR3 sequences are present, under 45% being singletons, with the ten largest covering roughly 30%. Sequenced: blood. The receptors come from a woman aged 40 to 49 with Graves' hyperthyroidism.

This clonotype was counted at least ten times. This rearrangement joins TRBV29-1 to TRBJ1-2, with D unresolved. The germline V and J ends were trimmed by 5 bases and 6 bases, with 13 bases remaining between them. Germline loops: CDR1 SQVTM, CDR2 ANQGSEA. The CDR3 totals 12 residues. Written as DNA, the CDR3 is TGCAGCGTTTTGGACGCATGGGATGGCTACACCTTC. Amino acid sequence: CSVLDAWDGYTF.

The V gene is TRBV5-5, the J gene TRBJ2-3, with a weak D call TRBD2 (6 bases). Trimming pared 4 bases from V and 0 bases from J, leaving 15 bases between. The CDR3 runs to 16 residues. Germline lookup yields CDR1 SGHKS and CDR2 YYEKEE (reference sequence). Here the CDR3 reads CASSPGTVSSTDTQYF. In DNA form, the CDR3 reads TGTGCCAGCAGCCCGGGGACTGTATCTAGCACAGATACGCAGTATTTT.

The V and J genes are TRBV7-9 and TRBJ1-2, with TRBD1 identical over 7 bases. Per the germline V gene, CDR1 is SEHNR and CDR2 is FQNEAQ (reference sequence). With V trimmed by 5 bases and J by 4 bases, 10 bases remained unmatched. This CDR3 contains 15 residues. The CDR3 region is CASSPQGGQSYGYTF. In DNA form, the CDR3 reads TGTGCCAGCAGCCCGCAGGGGGGACAAAGCTATGGCTACACCTTC.

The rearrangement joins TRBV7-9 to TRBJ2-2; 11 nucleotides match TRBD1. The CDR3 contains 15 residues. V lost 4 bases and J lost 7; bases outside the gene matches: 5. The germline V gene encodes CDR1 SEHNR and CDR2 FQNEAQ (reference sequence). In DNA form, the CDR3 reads TGTGCCAGCAGCTCTCAGGACAGGGGGCACGGGGAGCTGTTTTTT. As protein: CASSSQDRGHGELFF. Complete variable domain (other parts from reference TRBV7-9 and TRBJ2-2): DTGVSQNPRHKITKRGQNVTFRCDPISEHNRLYWYRQTLGQGPEFLTYFQNEAQLEKSRLLSDRFSAERPKGSFSTLEIQRTEQGDSAMYLCASSSQDRGHGELFFGEGSRLTVL.

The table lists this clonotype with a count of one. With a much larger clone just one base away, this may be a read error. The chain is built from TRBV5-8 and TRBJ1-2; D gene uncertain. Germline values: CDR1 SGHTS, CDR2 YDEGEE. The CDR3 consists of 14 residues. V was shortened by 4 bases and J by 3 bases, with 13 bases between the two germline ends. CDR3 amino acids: CASSRTLGDYGYTF. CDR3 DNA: TGTGCCAGCAGCCGCACCCTCGGCGACTATGGCTACACCTTC. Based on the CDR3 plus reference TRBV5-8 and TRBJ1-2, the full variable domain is EAGVTQSPTHLIKTRGQQATLRCSPISGHTSVYWYQQALGLGLQFLLWYDEGEERNRGNFPPRFSGRQFPNYSSELNVNALELEDSALYLCASSRTLGDYGYTFGSGTRLTVV.

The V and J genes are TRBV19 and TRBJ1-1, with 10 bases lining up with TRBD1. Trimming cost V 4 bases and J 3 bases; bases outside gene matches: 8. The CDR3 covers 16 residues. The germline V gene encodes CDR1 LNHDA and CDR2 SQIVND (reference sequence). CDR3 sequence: CASSTIPGTGDTEAFF. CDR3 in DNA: TGTGCCAGTAGTACAATCCCCGGGACAGGGGACACTGAAGCTTTCTTT.

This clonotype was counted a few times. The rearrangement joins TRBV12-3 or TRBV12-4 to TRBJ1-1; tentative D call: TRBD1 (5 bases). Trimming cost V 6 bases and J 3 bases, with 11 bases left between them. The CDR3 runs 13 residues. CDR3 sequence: CASSRVRDTEAFF. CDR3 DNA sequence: TGTGCCAGCAGCCGGGTCAGGGACACTGAAGCTTTCTTT.

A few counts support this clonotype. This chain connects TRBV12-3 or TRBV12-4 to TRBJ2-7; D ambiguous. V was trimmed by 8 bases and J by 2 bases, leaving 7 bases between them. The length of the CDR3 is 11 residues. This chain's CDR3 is CASGITYEQYF. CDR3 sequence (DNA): TGTGCCAGCGGTATCACCTACGAGCAGTACTTC.

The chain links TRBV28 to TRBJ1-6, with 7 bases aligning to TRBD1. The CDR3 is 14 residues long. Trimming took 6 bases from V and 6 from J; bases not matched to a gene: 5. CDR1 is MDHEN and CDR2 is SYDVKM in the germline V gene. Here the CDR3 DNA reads TGTGCCAGCAGAAAGGGACAGCTTAATTCACCCCTCCACTTT. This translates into CASRKGQLNSPLHF.

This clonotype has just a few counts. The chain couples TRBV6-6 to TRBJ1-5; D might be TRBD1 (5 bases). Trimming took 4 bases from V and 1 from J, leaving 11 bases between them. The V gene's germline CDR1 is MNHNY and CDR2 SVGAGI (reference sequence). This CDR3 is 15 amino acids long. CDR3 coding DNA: TGTGCCAGCAGTTTAAAGACAGTGAGCAATCAGCCCCAGCATTTT. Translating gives CASSLKTVSNQPQHF.

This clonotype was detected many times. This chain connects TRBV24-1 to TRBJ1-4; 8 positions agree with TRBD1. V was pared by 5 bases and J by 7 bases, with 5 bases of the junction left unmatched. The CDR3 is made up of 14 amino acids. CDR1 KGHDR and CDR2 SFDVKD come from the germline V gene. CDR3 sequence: CATSGQGPAEKLFF. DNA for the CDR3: TGTGCCACCAGTGGACAGGGGCCGGCTGAAAAACTGTTTTTT.

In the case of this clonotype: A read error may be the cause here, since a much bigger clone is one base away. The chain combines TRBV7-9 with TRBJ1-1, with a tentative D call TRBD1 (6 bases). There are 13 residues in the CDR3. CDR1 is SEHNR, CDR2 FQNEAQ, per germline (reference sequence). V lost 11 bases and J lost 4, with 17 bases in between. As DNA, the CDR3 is TGTGCCGGGGGCAAGACAGAGAGCACTGAAGCTTTCTTT. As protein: CAGGKTESTEAFF.

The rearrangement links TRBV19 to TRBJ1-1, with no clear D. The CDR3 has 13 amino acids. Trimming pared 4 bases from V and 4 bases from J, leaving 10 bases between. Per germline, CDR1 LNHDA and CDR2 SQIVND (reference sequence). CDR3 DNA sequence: TGTGCCAGTAGTAACAACCATGGCACTGAAGCTTTCTTT. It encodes CASSNNHGTEAFF.

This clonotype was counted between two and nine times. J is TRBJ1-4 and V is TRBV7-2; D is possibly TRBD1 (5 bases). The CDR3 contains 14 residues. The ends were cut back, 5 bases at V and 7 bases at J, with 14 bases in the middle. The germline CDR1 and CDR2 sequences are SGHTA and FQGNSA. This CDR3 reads CASSRFGGGEKLFF. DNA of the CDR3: TGTGCCAGCAGCCGATTTGGGGGGGGTGAAAAACTGTTTTTT.

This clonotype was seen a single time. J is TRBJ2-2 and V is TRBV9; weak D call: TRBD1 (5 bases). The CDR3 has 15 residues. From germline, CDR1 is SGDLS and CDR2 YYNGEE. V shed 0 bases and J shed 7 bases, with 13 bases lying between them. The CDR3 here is CASSVEGVASGELFF. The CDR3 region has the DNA TGTGCCAGCAGCGTAGAAGGGGTGGCTAGCGGGGAGCTGTTTTTT.

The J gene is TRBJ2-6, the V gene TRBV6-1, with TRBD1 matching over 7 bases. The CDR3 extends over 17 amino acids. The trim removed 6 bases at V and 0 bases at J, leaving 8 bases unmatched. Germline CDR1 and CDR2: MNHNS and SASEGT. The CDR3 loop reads CASSLPGTVSGANVLTF. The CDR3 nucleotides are TGTGCCAGCAGCCTCCCTGGGACAGTCTCTGGGGCCAACGTCCTGACTTTC.

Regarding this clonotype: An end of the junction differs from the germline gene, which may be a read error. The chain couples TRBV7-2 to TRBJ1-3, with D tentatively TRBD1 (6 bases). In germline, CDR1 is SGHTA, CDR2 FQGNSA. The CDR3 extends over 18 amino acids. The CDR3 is CASSQDLSRQVTGNTIYF. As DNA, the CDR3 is TGCGCCAGCAGCCAAGATCTTAGTCGACAGGTGACTGGAAACACCATATATTTT.

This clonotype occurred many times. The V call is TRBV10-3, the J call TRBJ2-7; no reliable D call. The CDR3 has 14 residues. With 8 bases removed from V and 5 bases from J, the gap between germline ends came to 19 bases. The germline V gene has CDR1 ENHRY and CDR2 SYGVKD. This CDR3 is CAIGERANTDEQYF. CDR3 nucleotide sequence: TGTGCCATCGGCGAGAGAGCAAATACCGACGAGCAGTACTTC.

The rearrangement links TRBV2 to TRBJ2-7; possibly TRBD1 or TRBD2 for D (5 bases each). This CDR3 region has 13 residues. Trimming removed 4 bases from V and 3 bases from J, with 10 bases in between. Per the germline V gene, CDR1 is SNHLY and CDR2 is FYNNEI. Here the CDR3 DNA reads TGTGCCAGCAGTGGAGGGACCGTCTACGAGCAGTACTTC. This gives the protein CASSGGTVYEQYF. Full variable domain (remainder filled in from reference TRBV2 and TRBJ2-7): EPEVTQTPSHQVTQMGQEVILRCVPISNHLYFYWYRQILGQKVEFLVSFYNNEISEKSEIFDDQFSVERPDGSNFTLKIRSTKLEDSAMYFCASSGGTVYEQYFGPGTRLTVT.

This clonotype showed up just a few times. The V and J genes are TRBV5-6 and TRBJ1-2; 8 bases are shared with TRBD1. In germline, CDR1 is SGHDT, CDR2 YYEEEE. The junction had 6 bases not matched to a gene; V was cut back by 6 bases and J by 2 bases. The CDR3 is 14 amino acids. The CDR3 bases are TGTGCCAGCAAAAACAGGGGGTTCAACTATGGCTACACCTTC. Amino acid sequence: CASKNRGFNYGYTF.

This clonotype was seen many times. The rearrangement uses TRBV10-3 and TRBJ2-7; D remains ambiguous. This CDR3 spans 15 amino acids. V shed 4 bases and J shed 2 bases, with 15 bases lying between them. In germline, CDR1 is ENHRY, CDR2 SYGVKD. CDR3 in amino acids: CAISGEGLTPYEQYF. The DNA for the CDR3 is TGTGCCATCAGTGGGGAAGGATTAACCCCCTACGAGCAGTACTTC.

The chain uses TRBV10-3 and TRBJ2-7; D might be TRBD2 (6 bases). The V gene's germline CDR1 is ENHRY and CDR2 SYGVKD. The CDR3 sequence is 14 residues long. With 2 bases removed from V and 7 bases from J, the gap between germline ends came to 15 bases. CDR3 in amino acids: CAISEREMGDEQYF. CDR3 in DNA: TGTGCCATCAGTGAGCGGGAGATGGGGGATGAGCAGTACTTC.

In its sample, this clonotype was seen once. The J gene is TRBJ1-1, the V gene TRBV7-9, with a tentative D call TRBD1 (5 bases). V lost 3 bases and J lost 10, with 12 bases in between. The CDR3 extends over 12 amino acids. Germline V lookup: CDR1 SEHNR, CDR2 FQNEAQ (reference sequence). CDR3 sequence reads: CASSFRASGAFF. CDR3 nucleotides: TGTGCCAGCAGCTTCAGGGCGAGTGGAGCTTTCTTT.

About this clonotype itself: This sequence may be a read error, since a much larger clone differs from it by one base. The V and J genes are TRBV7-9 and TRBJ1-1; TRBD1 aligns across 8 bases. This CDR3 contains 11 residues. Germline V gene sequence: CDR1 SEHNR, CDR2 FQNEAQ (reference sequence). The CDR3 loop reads CASSLDRETSF. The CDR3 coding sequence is TGTGCCAGCAGCTTGGACAGGGAAACTTCCTTT.

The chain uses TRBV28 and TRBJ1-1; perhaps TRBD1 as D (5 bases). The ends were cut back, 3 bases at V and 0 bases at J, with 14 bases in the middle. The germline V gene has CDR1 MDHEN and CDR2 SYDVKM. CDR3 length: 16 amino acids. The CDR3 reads CASSFRPGYVNTEAFF. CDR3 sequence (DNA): TGTGCCAGCAGTTTCCGGCCAGGGTATGTGAACACTGAAGCTTTCTTT.

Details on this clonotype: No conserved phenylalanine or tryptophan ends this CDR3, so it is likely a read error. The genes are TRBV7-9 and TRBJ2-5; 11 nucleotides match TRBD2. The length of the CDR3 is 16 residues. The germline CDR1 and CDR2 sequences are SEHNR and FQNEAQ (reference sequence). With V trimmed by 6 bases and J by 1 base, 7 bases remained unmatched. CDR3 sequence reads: CASSFLAGGTQETQYL. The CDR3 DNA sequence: TGTGCCAGCAGTTTCCTAGCGGGGGGTACCCAAGAGACCCAGTACCTC.